The 22 T cell receptor beta chains in this list originate from one sample, sequenced in a study of early stage breast cancer tumors. This table comes from immunoSEQ multiplex PCR, and its TCRdb copy is limited to in-frame clones, with some not included. The sample records about 29,000 clones, approximately 84% being singletons. The sequenced material came from blood. The receptors were sampled from a person aged 45-60 years with breast cancer.

This chain links TRBV28 with TRBJ1-5; D is uncertain. Trimming left V 4 bases short and J 7 bases short, with 5 bases between. The germline CDR1 and CDR2 sequences are MDHEN and SYDVKM. This CDR3 has 11 residues. The CDR3 DNA follows: TGTGCCAGCAGTTCTGTCCAGCCCCAGCATTTT. This sequence encodes CASSSVQPQHF. Variable domain in full (rest from reference TRBV28 and TRBJ1-5): DVKVTQSSRYLVKRTGEKVFLECVQDMDHENMFWYRQDPGLGLRLIYFSYDVKMKEKGDIPEGYSVSREKKERFSLILESASTNQTSMYLCASSSVQPQHFGDGTRLSIL.

The genes are TRBV27 and TRBJ2-7; 10 bases line up with TRBD1. The CDR3 spans 15 residues. V shed 6 bases, J shed 1 base, and the junction held 6 bases outside the gene matches. Germline V gene sequence: CDR1 MNHEY, CDR2 SMNVEV (reference sequence). CDR3 sequence (DNA): TGTGCCAGCAGGAACCGGGGACAGGGGTCCTACGAGCAGTACTTC. Translation: CASRNRGQGSYEQYF.

This chain connects TRBV6-1 to TRBJ1-2, with D perhaps TRBD1 (5 bases). V was pared by 3 bases and J by 0 bases, with 11 bases between. Germline V CDR1 and CDR2: MNHNS, SASEGT. This CDR3 is built from 15 residues. This chain's CDR3 is CASSDLQDANYGYTF. CDR3 nucleotides: TGTGCCAGCAGTGACCTACAGGATGCTAACTATGGCTACACCTTC.

In this sample, this clone turned up once. The CDR3 here is CASSLGLQGRQDTQYF. CDR3 DNA: TGCGCCAGCAGCTTGGGGCTACAGGGGCGTCAGGATACGCAGTATTTT. The J gene is TRBJ2-3, the V gene TRBV5-1; TRBD1 matches at 7 bases. Losses at the gene ends were 0 bases for V and 6 bases for J; bases not matched to a gene: 10. Germline CDR1 and CDR2: SGHRS and YFSETQ. CDR3 length: 16 residues.

This chain connects TRBV5-1 to TRBJ2-7; D is perhaps TRBD1 or TRBD2 (5 bases each). V shed 3 bases and J shed 0 bases, with 13 bases lying between them. This CDR3 contains 15 residues. Germline assignment: CDR1 SGHRS and CDR2 YFSETQ. The CDR3 protein is CASSSFWDDSYEQYF. In DNA form, the CDR3 reads TGCGCCAGCAGCTCGTTCTGGGACGACTCCTACGAGCAGTACTTC.

J is TRBJ2-4 and V is TRBV5-4; D is tentatively TRBD1 or TRBD2 (6 bases each). Germline CDR1 reads SGHNT; CDR2 reads YYREEE (reference sequence). Trimming stripped 4 bases from V and 1 base from J, with 12 bases between. This CDR3 contains 15 residues. In DNA, the CDR3 is TGTGCCAGCAGCGAACAGGGACTGGCCAAAAACATTCAGTACTTC. Amino acids: CASSEQGLAKNIQYF.

In DNA form, the CDR3 reads TGCAGCGTTGAAGAAAGGGTCAGGGGTGATTCACCCCTCCACTTT. Its protein is CSVEERVRGDSPLHF. The chain joins TRBV29-1 to TRBJ1-6; D may be TRBD1 (6 bases). The germline CDR1 and CDR2 sequences are SQVTM and ANQGSEA. The V gene lost 0 bases and the J gene lost 8 bases, with 14 bases spanning the gap. The CDR3 runs 15 residues.

The rearrangement links TRBV4-1 to TRBJ2-2, with 8 bases identical to TRBD2. Trimming removed 1 base from V and 2 bases from J; junction bases left unmatched: 6. The CDR3 sequence is 17 residues long. Germline V gives CDR1 MGHRA, CDR2 YSYEKL. CDR3 amino acids: CASSQAGGRGNTGELFF. The CDR3 DNA reads as TGCGCCAGCAGCCAAGCGGGAGGGAGGGGAAACACCGGGGAGCTGTTTTTT.

In its sample, this clone was seen a few times. This chain uses TRBV7-3 with TRBJ1-1; the D is unclear. V was pared by 4 bases and J by 1 base, with 10 bases between. This CDR3 has 14 residues. CDR1 and CDR2 (germline): SGHTA, FQGTGA. The CDR3 coding sequence is TGTGCCAGCAGCTCCGGGCCGGGGAACACTGAAGCTTTCTTT. Protein sequence: CASSSGPGNTEAFF.

V and J are TRBV4-1 and TRBJ1-5; D may be TRBD1 (6 bases). The germline V gene has CDR1 MGHRA and CDR2 YSYEKL. There are 16 residues in the CDR3. The V end lost 5 bases, the J end lost 6 bases, and 20 bases lay between the germline ends. CDR3 nucleotides: TGCGCCAGCAGCGAAAGTGGGGGGCGGGGAGGTCAGCCCCAGCATTTT. Protein product: CASSESGGRGGQPQHF.

The chain carries TRBV4-2 and TRBJ1-1; tentative D call: TRBD1 (5 bases). CDR1 and CDR2 from the germline V gene are LGHNA and YNFKEQ. This CDR3 contains 17 residues. Trimming pared 0 bases from V and 0 bases from J, leaving 14 bases between. The DNA for the CDR3 is TGTGCCAGCAGCCAAGACAGGGCTAGGAGGATGAACACTGAAGCTTTCTTT. Protein sequence: CASSQDRARRMNTEAFF.

The chain links TRBV30 to TRBJ1-2; 7 positions agree with TRBD1. The junction had 7 bases not matched to a gene; V was cut back by 1 base and J by 8 bases. Germline V gene data show CDR1 as GTSNPN and CDR2 as SVGIG (reference sequence). The CDR3 is 13 amino acids. CDR3 loop: CAWSGRTGEGYTF. In nucleotides, the CDR3 is TGTGCCTGGAGTGGGCGGACAGGAGAGGGCTACACCTTC.

This chain connects TRBV5-6 to TRBJ2-3, with unresolved D. CDR3 length: 14 amino acids. Germline CDR1 and CDR2: SGHDT and YYEEEE. Trimming removed 2 bases at V and 2 bases at J, with 9 bases between. The CDR3 nucleotides read TGTGCCAGCAGCTTCAGTGGGGACACAGATACGCAGTATTTT. Translated, it gives CASSFSGDTDTQYF.

The chain links TRBV18 to TRBJ2-4; 7 bases map to TRBD1. With 0 bases clipped from V and 7 bases from J, the junction kept 9 bases outside the gene matches. Germline CDR1 reads KGHSH; CDR2 reads LQKENI. This CDR3 is built from 16 residues. The CDR3 DNA follows: TGTGCCAGCTCACCACCTGGGACAGTGAGGGCTAACATTCAGTACTTC. Translated: CASSPPGTVRANIQYF.

V is TRBV14 and J is TRBJ2-7, with 12 bases lining up with TRBD2. CDR1 and CDR2 (germline): SGHDN, FVKESK. The V and J ends lost 4 bases and 3 bases, in that order; junction bases with no gene match: 4. CDR3 length: 15 amino acids. The CDR3 is CASSPSGRAIYEQYF. The CDR3 region has the DNA TGTGCCAGCAGCCCTAGCGGGAGGGCCATCTACGAGCAGTACTTC. The complete variable domain, with remaining parts taken from reference TRBV14 and TRBJ2-7, reads EAGVTQFPSHSVIEKGQTVTLRCDPISGHDNLYWYRRVMGKEIKFLLHFVKESKQDESGMPNNRFLAERTGGTYSTLKVQPAELEDSGVYFCASSPSGRAIYEQYFGPGTRLTVT.

A few counts support this clone. The V call is TRBV2, the J call TRBJ2-2; TRBD2 might be the D (6 bases). The CDR3 extends over 15 amino acids. Germline values: CDR1 SNHLY, CDR2 FYNNEI. Trimming shortened V by 4 bases and J by 4 bases, and 13 bases separated the two germline ends. As DNA, the CDR3 is TGTGCCAGCAGTGGATGGGCTAGCGCCACCGGGGAGCTGTTTTTT. Residues: CASSGWASATGELFF. The entire variable domain, with the rest obtained from reference TRBV2 and TRBJ2-2, is as follows: EPEVTQTPSHQVTQMGQEVILRCVPISNHLYFYWYRQILGQKVEFLVSFYNNEISEKSEIFDDQFSVERPDGSNFTLKIRSTKLEDSAMYFCASSGWASATGELFFGEGSRLTVL.

The CDR3 DNA reads as TGTGCCAGCAGTCTAAGGACAGGCGAGACCCAGTACTTC. This translates into CASSLRTGETQYF. This rearrangement joins TRBV28 to TRBJ2-5, with TRBD1 identical over 7 bases. Germline V gives CDR1 MDHEN, CDR2 SYDVKM. CDR3 length: 13 amino acids. V dropped 5 bases and J dropped 5; count of bases not matched to a gene: 5.

This chain connects TRBV5-1 to TRBJ2-1; D unresolved. The CDR3 consists of 15 residues. Deletions cut 0 bases from V and 6 bases from J, with 13 bases between. CDR1 is SGHRS, CDR2 YFSETQ, per germline. The CDR3 protein is CASSLEIGKGNEQFF. CDR3 sequence (DNA): TGCGCCAGCAGCTTGGAGATAGGGAAGGGCAATGAGCAGTTCTTC.

This clone appeared a few times. The genes are TRBV25-1 and TRBJ1-2; possibly TRBD1 for D (6 bases). This CDR3 is 12 amino acids long. The germline V and J ends were trimmed by 6 bases and 8 bases, with 13 bases remaining between them. Per the germline V gene, CDR1 is MGHDK and CDR2 is SYGVNS. The CDR3 loop reads CASRQGEVGYTF. CDR3 bases: TGTGCCAGCAGACAGGGAGAAGTCGGCTACACCTTC.

The chain combines TRBV5-5 with TRBJ2-3; D not resolved. Germline loops: CDR1 SGHKS, CDR2 YYEKEE (reference sequence). V shed 0 bases and J shed 1 base, with 9 bases lying between them. This CDR3 is 15 amino acids long. The CDR3 here is CASSLAWGGTDTQYF. CDR3 DNA sequence: TGTGCCAGCAGCTTGGCCTGGGGTGGCACAGATACGCAGTATTTT.

The chain links TRBV7-2 to TRBJ2-7, with 13 bases aligning to TRBD2. Unmatched junction bases numbered 3, after V lost 1 base and J lost 3 bases. The CDR3 runs to 16 residues. Germline CDR1 SGHTA, CDR2 FQGNSA. In DNA, the CDR3 is TGTGCCAGCAGCTTAGGACTAGCGGGAGGTCTCTACGAGCAGTACTTC. This encodes CASSLGLAGGLYEQYF.

This chain links TRBV7-3 with TRBJ2-1; TRBD2 aligns across 8 bases. The CDR3 has 15 amino acids. J lost 5 bases, V lost 2 bases, and 5 bases had no gene match. Looked up from germline, CDR1 is SGHTA and CDR2 is FQGTGA. This chain's CDR3 is CASSLRLAGNNEQFF. The DNA of the CDR3 is TGTGCCAGCAGCTTACGCTTAGCGGGAAACAATGAGCAGTTCTTC.